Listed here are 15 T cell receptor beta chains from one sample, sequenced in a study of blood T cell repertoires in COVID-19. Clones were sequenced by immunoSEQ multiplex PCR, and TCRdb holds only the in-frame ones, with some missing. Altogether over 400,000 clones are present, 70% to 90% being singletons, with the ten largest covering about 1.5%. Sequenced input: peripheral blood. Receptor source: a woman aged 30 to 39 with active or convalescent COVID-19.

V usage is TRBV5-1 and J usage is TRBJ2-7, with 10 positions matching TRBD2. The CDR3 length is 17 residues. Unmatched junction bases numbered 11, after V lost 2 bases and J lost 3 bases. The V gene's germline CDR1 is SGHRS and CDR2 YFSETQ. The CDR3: CASSFGTSETMNYEQYF. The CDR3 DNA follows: TGCGCCAGCAGCTTCGGGACTAGCGAGACTATGAACTACGAGCAGTACTTC.

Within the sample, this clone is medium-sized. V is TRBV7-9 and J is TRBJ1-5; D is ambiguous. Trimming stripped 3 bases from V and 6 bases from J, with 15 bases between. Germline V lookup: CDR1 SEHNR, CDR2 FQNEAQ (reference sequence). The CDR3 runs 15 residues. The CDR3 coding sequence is TGTGCCAGCAGCTTGGGAGGGCGCCCGTTTCAGCCCCAGCATTTT. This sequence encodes CASSLGGRPFQPQHF.

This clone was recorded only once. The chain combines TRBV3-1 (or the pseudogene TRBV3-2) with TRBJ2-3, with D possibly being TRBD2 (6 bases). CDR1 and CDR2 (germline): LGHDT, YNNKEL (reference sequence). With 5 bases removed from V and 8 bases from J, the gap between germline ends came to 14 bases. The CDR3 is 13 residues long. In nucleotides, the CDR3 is TGTGCCAGCAGCTGGGGACTTTTTGGTACGCAGTATTTT. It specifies CASSWGLFGTQYF.

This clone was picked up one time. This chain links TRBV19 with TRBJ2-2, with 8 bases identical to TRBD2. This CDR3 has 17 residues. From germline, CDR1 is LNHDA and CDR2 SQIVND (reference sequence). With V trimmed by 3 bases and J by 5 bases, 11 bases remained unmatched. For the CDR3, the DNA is TGTGCCAGTAGTATTTGGGGTAGCGGGATCAAAACCGGGGAGCTGTTTTTT. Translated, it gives CASSIWGSGIKTGELFF. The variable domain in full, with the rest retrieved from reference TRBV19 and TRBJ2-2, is DGGITQSPKYLFRKEGQNVTLSCEQNLNHDAMYWYRQDPGQGLRLIYYSQIVNDFQKGDIAEGYSVSREKKESFPLTVTSAQKNPTAFYLCASSIWGSGIKTGELFFGEGSRLTVL.

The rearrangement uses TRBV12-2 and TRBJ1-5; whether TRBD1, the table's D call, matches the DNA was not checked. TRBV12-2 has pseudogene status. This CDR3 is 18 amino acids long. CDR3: CAQTPRTGVYYSNQPQHF. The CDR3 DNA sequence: TGTGCACAGACCCCCCGGACAGGGGTTTATTATAGCAATCAGCCCCAGCATTTT.

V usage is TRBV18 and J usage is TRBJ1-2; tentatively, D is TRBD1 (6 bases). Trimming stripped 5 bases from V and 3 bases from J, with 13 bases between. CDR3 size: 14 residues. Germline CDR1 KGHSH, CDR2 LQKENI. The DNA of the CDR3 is TGTGCCAGCTCAGGCCCAACAGGGTACTATGGCTACACCTTC. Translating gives CASSGPTGYYGYTF.

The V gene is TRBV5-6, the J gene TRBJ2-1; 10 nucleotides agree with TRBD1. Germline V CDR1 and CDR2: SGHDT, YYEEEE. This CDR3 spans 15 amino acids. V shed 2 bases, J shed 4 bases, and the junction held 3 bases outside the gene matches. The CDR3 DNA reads TGTGCCAGCAGCTTCGACAGGGGGCCATACAATGAGCAGTTCTTC. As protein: CASSFDRGPYNEQFF.

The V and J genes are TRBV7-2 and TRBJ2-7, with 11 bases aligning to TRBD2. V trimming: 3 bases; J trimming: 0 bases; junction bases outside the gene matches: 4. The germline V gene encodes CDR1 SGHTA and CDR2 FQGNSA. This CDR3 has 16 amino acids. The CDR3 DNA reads TGTGCCAGCAGCTTTGAGACTAGCGGGGCCTCCTACGAGCAGTACTTC. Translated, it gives CASSFETSGASYEQYF. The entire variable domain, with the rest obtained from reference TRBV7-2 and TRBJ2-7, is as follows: GAGVSQSPSNKVTEKGKDVELRCDPISGHTALYWYRQSLGQGLEFLIYFQGNSAPDKSGLPSDRFSAERTGGSVSTLTIQRTQQEDSAVYLCASSFETSGASYEQYFGPGTRLTVT.

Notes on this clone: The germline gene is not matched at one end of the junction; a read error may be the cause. The CDR3 coding sequence is TGTGCCAGCTTCACGCCAGGGATACAAGAGAACCAGTACTTC. It encodes CASFTPGIQENQYF. The V gene is TRBV5-4, the J gene TRBJ2-5; possible D gene TRBD1, 5 bases. CDR3 length: 14 amino acids. The germline V gene encodes CDR1 SGHNT and CDR2 YYREEE (reference sequence). The full variable domain, with the rest looked up from reference TRBV5-4 and TRBJ2-5, is ETGVTQSPTHLIKTRGQQVTLRCSSQSGHNTVSWYQQALGQGPQFIFQYYREEENGRGNFPPRFSGLQFPNYSSELNVNALELDDSALYLCASFTPGIQENQYFGPGTRLLVL.

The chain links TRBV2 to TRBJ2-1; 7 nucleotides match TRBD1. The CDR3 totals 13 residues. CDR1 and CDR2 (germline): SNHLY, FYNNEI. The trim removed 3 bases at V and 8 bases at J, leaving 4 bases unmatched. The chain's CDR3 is CASSDMTGYEQFF. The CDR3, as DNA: TGTGCCAGCAGTGATATGACAGGGTATGAGCAGTTCTTC.

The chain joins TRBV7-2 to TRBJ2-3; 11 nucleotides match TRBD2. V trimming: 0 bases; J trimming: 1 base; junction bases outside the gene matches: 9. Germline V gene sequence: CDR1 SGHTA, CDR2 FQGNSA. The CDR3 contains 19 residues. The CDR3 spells CASSLAPYIAGGGTDTQYF. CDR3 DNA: TGTGCCAGCAGCTTAGCCCCCTATATAGCGGGAGGGGGCACAGATACGCAGTATTTT.

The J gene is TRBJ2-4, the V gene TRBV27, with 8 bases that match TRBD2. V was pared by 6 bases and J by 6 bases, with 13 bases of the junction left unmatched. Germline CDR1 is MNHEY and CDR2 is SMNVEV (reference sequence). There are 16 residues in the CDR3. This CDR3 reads CASREDGSGIVNIQYF. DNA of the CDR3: TGTGCCAGCAGGGAGGACGGTAGCGGGATTGTAAACATTCAGTACTTC.

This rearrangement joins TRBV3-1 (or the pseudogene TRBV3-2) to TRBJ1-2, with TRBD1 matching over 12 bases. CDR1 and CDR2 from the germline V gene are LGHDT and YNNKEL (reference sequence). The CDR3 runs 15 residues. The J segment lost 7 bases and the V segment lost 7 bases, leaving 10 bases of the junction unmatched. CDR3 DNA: TGTGCCAGCAACAACCCGGGACAGGGGGCGATTGGCTACACCTTC. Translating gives CASNNPGQGAIGYTF.

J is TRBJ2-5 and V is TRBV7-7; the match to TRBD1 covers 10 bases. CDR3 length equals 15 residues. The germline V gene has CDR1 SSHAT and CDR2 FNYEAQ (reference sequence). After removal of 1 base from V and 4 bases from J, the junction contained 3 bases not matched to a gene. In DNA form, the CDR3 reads TGTGCCAGCAGCTTAGGGGACAGGGGCCGAGAGACCCAGTACTTC. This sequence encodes CASSLGDRGRETQYF.

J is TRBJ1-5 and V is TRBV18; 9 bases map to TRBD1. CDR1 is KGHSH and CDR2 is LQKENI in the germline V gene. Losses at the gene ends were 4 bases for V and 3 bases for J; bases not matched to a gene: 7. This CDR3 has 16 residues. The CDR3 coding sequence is TGTGCCAGCTCACTCACCGGGACAGGGATCAATCAGCCCCAGCATTTT. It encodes CASSLTGTGINQPQHF.